Presented here are 10 T cell receptor beta chains from one specimen sequenced in a study of beta chain features in type 1 diabetes. The authors reverse transcribed all of the isolated RNA, so sequencing captured expressed TCRB transcripts. Data came from immunoSEQ multiplex PCR; TCRdb stores just in-frame clones and leaves some out. The table shows 350,000 to 450,000 clones, with about 14% occurring only once. The sample consisted of naive CD4+ T cells from blood. These receptors all stem from a man younger than 45 in good health.

This clone turned up a few times. The rearrangement links TRBV5-6 to TRBJ1-2, with D possibly TRBD1 on 5 matching bases. The length of the CDR3 is 14 residues. Trimming shortened V by 7 bases and J by 0 bases, and 13 bases separated the two germline ends. Looked up from germline, CDR1 is SGHDT and CDR2 is YYEEEE. The CDR3 loop is CASLPGGSNYGYTF. CDR3 DNA sequence: TGTGCCAGCCTTCCCGGGGGTTCTAACTATGGCTACACCTTC.

J is TRBJ2-5 and V is TRBV11-3; D might be TRBD1 or TRBD2, each matching 5 bases. Between the trimmed V and J ends, which lost 8 bases and 0 bases, there was a span of 16 bases. Germline lookup yields CDR1 SGHNT and CDR2 YENEEA. The CDR3 spans 15 residues. The CDR3 bases are TGTGCCAGCGGGGGACGCCGTTGGGACCAAGAGACCCAGTACTTC. The encoded protein is CASGGRRWDQETQYF.

The chain uses TRBV29-1 and TRBJ2-7; 8 bases map to TRBD1. With 6 bases clipped from V and 6 bases from J, the junction kept 10 bases outside the gene matches. Germline values: CDR1 SQVTM, CDR2 ANQGSEA. The CDR3 runs 13 residues. Written as DNA, the CDR3 is TGCAGCGTCCAACCTCCCGGACAGGGCGAGCAGTACTTC. Its protein is CSVQPPGQGEQYF.

V and J are TRBV15 and TRBJ2-1; 9 bases are shared with TRBD2. The CDR3 sequence is 16 residues long. The J segment lost 3 bases and the V segment lost 3 bases, leaving 6 bases of the junction unmatched. From germline, CDR1 is LNHNV and CDR2 YYDKDF (reference sequence). The CDR3 loop is CATSSQSGGYYNEQFF. CDR3 nucleotides: TGTGCCACCAGCAGTCAAAGCGGGGGGTACTACAATGAGCAGTTCTTC.

The V gene is TRBV7-2, the J gene TRBJ2-7; 7 nucleotides line up with TRBD1. The CDR3 is 13 residues long. J lost 4 bases, V lost 3 bases, and 3 bases had no gene match. Germline V CDR1 and CDR2: SGHTA, FQGNSA. In DNA form, the CDR3 reads TGTGCCAGCAGCTTCCGGGACAGATACGAGCAGTACGTC. Translated, it gives CASSFRDRYEQYV.

The V and J genes are TRBV5-1 and TRBJ2-1; D gene uncertain. Trimming left V 3 bases short and J 7 bases short, with 5 bases between. Germline V gene lookup returns CDR1 SGHRS and CDR2 YFSETQ. This CDR3 comprises 11 residues. CDR3 residues: CASSYQNEQFF. For the CDR3, the DNA is TGCGCCAGCAGCTACCAGAATGAGCAGTTCTTC. Supplemented by reference TRBV5-1 and TRBJ2-1, the full variable domain reads KAGVTQTPRYLIKTRGQQVTLSCSPISGHRSVSWYQQTPGQGLQFLFEYFSETQRNKGNFPGRFSGRQFSNSRSEMNVSTLELGDSALYLCASSYQNEQFFGPGTRLTVL.

This chain connects TRBV2 to TRBJ2-4; D ambiguous. This CDR3 contains 13 residues. Germline V gene lookup returns CDR1 SNHLY and CDR2 FYNNEI. V was shortened by 6 bases and J by 4 bases, with 10 bases between the two germline ends. The CDR3 DNA reads as TGTGCCAGCAGCGACGACTTAAAAAACATTCAGTACTTC. This gives the protein CASSDDLKNIQYF.

The rearrangement joins TRBV10-3 to TRBJ2-1; D tentatively reads TRBD1 or TRBD2 (7 bases each). The V and J ends lost 6 bases and 7 bases respectively, with 22 bases between them. The CDR3 loop spans 16 amino acids. The germline V gene has CDR1 ENHRY and CDR2 SYGVKD. CDR3: CAISLQGRVGWNEQFF. The CDR3 DNA sequence: TGTGCCATCAGCCTACAGGGGAGGGTAGGATGGAATGAGCAGTTCTTC.

There are a few counts of this clone. Other DNA sequences within the sample encode an identical CDR3. The CDR3, as DNA: TGTGCCTGGAGTGTTAGGAATGAGCAGTTCTTC. This gives the protein CAWSVRNEQFF. The chain recombines TRBV30 with TRBJ2-1; no definite D call. Germline V gene sequence: CDR1 GTSNPN, CDR2 SVGIG (reference sequence). The CDR3 has 11 residues. With 0 bases removed from V and 7 bases from J, the gap between germline ends came to 4 bases.

This rearrangement joins TRBV27 to TRBJ1-2; D unclear. Germline CDR1 and CDR2: MNHEY and SMNVEV (reference sequence). The CDR3 consists of 13 residues. With 3 bases removed from V and 0 bases from J, the gap between germline ends came to 5 bases. CDR3 residues: CASSFHANYGYTF. CDR3 in DNA: TGTGCCAGCAGTTTTCACGCTAACTATGGCTACACCTTC.